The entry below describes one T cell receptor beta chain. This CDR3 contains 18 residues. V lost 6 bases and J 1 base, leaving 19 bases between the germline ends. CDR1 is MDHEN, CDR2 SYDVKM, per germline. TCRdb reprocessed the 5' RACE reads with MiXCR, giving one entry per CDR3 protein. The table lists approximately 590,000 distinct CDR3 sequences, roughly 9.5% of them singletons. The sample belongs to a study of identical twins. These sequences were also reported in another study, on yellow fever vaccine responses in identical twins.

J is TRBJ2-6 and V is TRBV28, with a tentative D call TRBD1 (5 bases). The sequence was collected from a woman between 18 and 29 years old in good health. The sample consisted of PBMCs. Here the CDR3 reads CASSTPVGHPSGANVLTF. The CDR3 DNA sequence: TGTGCCAGCAGCACCCCCGTGGGGCACCCTTCTGGGGCCAACGTCCTGACTTTC. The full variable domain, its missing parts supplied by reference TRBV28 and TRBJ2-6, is DVKVTQSSRYLVKRTGEKVFLECVQDMDHENMFWYRQDPGLGLRLIYFSYDVKMKEKGDIPEGYSVSREKKERFSLILESASTNQTSMYLCASSTPVGHPSGANVLTFGAGSRLTVL.